This is a list of T cell receptor beta chains from one sample in a study of T-cell reconstitution after alpha-beta-depleted transplantation in children. From the PCR reads, TCRdb called clonotypes with MiXCR, one entry per CDR3 protein. Of nearly 250,000 distinct CDR3 sequences in the sample, roughly 8.2% were seen once. The sample was PBMCs, mostly from graft donor cells, taken 180 days after TCRalphabeta/CD19-depleted stem cell transplant. The receptor source for this set is a male patient aged 10 to 17 who had a stem cell transplant for acute lymphoblastic leukemia, so the T cells may come from the graft donor. The CDR3 runs from the conserved cysteine through the conserved F or W. Fields, in order: V gene, J gene, D gene, CDR3 length, clone size, CDR3 DNA, CDR3 protein. A D gene is named only where the DNA matches it firmly. Clone sizes are given selectively: once, few, many, or a class where the clone is expanded.

V gene: TRBV7-6; J gene: TRBJ1-2; D gene: NA; CDR3 length: 14; clone size: many; CDR3 DNA: TGTGCCAGCAGCCCCCCGGGGGACAACTATGGCTACACCTTC; CDR3 protein: CASSPPGDNYGYTF
V gene: TRBV7-3; J gene: TRBJ2-3; D gene: TRBD2; CDR3 length: 17; clone size: many; CDR3 DNA: TGTGCCAGCAGCTTAACGGGGGCTAGCGGGAGCACAGATACGCAGTATTTT; CDR3 protein: CASSLTGASGSTDTQYF
V gene: TRBV12-3/TRBV12-4; J gene: TRBJ2-7; D gene: NA; CDR3 length: 12; clone size: NA; CDR3 DNA: TGTGCCAGCAGCCCTACGGCGTACGAGCATTACTTC; CDR3 protein: CASSPTAYEHYF
V gene: TRBV5-1; J gene: TRBJ2-2; D gene: TRBD2; CDR3 length: 15; clone size: many; CDR3 DNA: TGCGCCAGCAGGACTCCGGGACTAGCTTCCGGGGAGCTGTTTTTT; CDR3 protein: CASRTPGLASGELFF
V gene: TRBV6-1; J gene: TRBJ2-5; D gene: NA; CDR3 length: 13; clone size: many; CDR3 DNA: TGTGCCAGCAGATCACAGGGCGCGGAGACCCAGTACTTC; CDR3 protein: CASRSQGAETQYF
V gene: TRBV12-3/TRBV12-4; J gene: TRBJ1-1; D gene: NA; CDR3 length: 12; clone size: many; CDR3 DNA: TGTGCCAGCATCTTCGGGTTCACTGAAGCTTTCTTT; CDR3 protein: CASIFGFTEAFF
V gene: TRBV18; J gene: TRBJ2-7; D gene: NA; CDR3 length: 13; clone size: many; CDR3 DNA: TGTGCCAGCTCACTCTTCCAGGCTTACGAGCAGTACTTC; CDR3 protein: CASSLFQAYEQYF
V gene: TRBV5-1; J gene: TRBJ2-1; D gene: TRBD2; CDR3 length: 16; clone size: NA; CDR3 DNA: TGCGCCAGCAGCTCTTTCTCGACTAGCGGGAACAATGAGCAGTTCTTC; CDR3 protein: CASSSFSTSGNNEQFF
V gene: TRBV18; J gene: TRBJ1-1; D gene: NA; CDR3 length: 17; clone size: NA; CDR3 DNA: TGTGCCAGCTCACCCCTTTGGTCCGGGACATTGAACACTGAAGCTTTCTTT; CDR3 protein: CASSPLWSGTLNTEAFF
V gene: TRBV7-3; J gene: TRBJ2-1; D gene: NA; CDR3 length: 13; clone size: many; CDR3 DNA: TGTGCCAGCAGCTTCCCCCCTAGCAGTGAGCAGTTCTTC; CDR3 protein: CASSFPPSSEQFF
V gene: TRBV11-1; J gene: TRBJ2-7; D gene: TRBD2; CDR3 length: 20; clone size: few; CDR3 DNA: TGTGCCAGCAGCCCCCAGGGCCTAGCGGGAAAGGGAAGTCAAGTCTACGAGCAGTACTTC; CDR3 protein: CASSPQGLAGKGSQVYEQYF
V gene: TRBV7-8; J gene: TRBJ1-2; D gene: NA; CDR3 length: 13; clone size: many; CDR3 DNA: TGTGCCAGCAGCTTACGACAGAAACGAGGCTACACCTTC; CDR3 protein: CASSLRQKRGYTF
V gene: TRBV7-2; J gene: TRBJ2-7; D gene: TRBD2; CDR3 length: 14; clone size: many; CDR3 DNA: TGTGCCAGCAGCCGTACTAGCGGGGGCTACGAGCAGTACTTC; CDR3 protein: CASSRTSGGYEQYF
V gene: TRBV20-1; J gene: TRBJ2-1; D gene: NA; CDR3 length: 12; clone size: many; CDR3 DNA: TGCAGTGCTAGCTCTAGTATCAATGAGCAGTTCTTC; CDR3 protein: CSASSSINEQFF
V gene: TRBV12-3/TRBV12-4; J gene: TRBJ2-2; D gene: TRBD1; CDR3 length: 15; clone size: many; CDR3 DNA: TGTGCCAGCAGTTTAGGGACAGGCAACACCGGGGAGCTGTTTTTT; CDR3 protein: CASSLGTGNTGELFF
V gene: TRBV5-5; J gene: TRBJ1-4; D gene: NA; CDR3 length: 13; clone size: NA; CDR3 DNA: TGTGCCAGCAGCTTCGGGCACAATGAAAAACTGTTTTTT; CDR3 protein: CASSFGHNEKLFF
V gene: TRBV9; J gene: TRBJ2-5; D gene: NA; CDR3 length: 16; clone size: many; CDR3 DNA: TGTGCCAGCAGCGTAGCAGGCGGGGCTGGGGCAGAGACCCAGTACTTC; CDR3 protein: CASSVAGGAGAETQYF
V gene: TRBV4-3; J gene: TRBJ1-2; D gene: NA; CDR3 length: 14; clone size: NA; CDR3 DNA: TGCGCCAGCAGCCAAGCGAGGGAGGGCTATGGCTACACCTTC; CDR3 protein: CASSQAREGYGYTF
V gene: TRBV7-2; J gene: TRBJ1-6; D gene: TRBD1; CDR3 length: 16; clone size: many; CDR3 DNA: TGTGCCAGCAGCTTACCGACAGGGAGGTATAATTCACCCCTCCACTTT; CDR3 protein: CASSLPTGRYNSPLHF
V gene: TRBV23-1; J gene: TRBJ2-3; D gene: NA; CDR3 length: 15; clone size: many; CDR3 DNA: TGCGCCAGCAGTCAATCAGCGGCGAGGGGAGATACGCAGTATTTT; CDR3 protein: CASSQSAARGDTQYF
V gene: TRBV6-5; J gene: TRBJ2-7; D gene: NA; CDR3 length: 14; clone size: many; CDR3 DNA: TGTGCCAGCAGTTACTCTAAACTCTCCTACGAGCAGTACTTC; CDR3 protein: CASSYSKLSYEQYF
V gene: TRBV4-2; J gene: TRBJ2-1; D gene: TRBD2; CDR3 length: 15; clone size: many; CDR3 DNA: TGTGCCAGCAGCCAAGTACCTAGCGGGAGAGGCGAGCAGTTCTTC; CDR3 protein: CASSQVPSGRGEQFF
V gene: TRBV6-5; J gene: TRBJ2-3; D gene: NA; CDR3 length: 16; clone size: many; CDR3 DNA: TGTGCCAGCAGTTACTATAAAAGGCCAAGGCCAGATACGCAGTATTTT; CDR3 protein: CASSYYKRPRPDTQYF
V gene: TRBV11-2; J gene: TRBJ1-1; D gene: NA; CDR3 length: 13; clone size: many; CDR3 DNA: TGTGCCAGCAGCCCGCCCTCAGAGACTGAAGCTTTCTTT; CDR3 protein: CASSPPSETEAFF
V gene: TRBV28; J gene: TRBJ2-7; D gene: NA; CDR3 length: 16; clone size: many; CDR3 DNA: TGTGCCAGCAGTTTACAGGGTTTAAGCCCGATCTACGAGCAGTACTTC; CDR3 protein: CASSLQGLSPIYEQYF
V gene: TRBV21-1; J gene: TRBJ2-7; D gene: NA; CDR3 length: 10; clone size: NA; CDR3 DNA: TGTGCCAGCACCACTAGAGGGCAGTACTTC; CDR3 protein: CASTTRGQYF
V gene: TRBV9; J gene: TRBJ1-2; D gene: NA; CDR3 length: 12; clone size: many; CDR3 DNA: TGTGCCAGCAGGCACAGGGAGGAAGGCTACACCTTC; CDR3 protein: CASRHREEGYTF
V gene: TRBV2; J gene: TRBJ1-2; D gene: NA; CDR3 length: 12; clone size: few; CDR3 DNA: TGTGCCAGCAGTGAGGACCTTTATGGCTACACCTTC; CDR3 protein: CASSEDLYGYTF
V gene: TRBV24-1; J gene: TRBJ2-1; D gene: NA; CDR3 length: 15; clone size: many; CDR3 DNA: TGTGCCACCAGTGGCGGACCAGGAACGTGGAATGAGCAGTTCTTC; CDR3 protein: CATSGGPGTWNEQFF
V gene: TRBV9; J gene: TRBJ2-2; D gene: NA; CDR3 length: 15; clone size: NA; CDR3 DNA: TGTGCCAGCCAGACGGGGACGGCTATCACCGGGGAGCTGTTTTTT; CDR3 protein: CASQTGTAITGELFF
V gene: TRBV5-1; J gene: TRBJ2-7; D gene: TRBD1; CDR3 length: 15; clone size: many; CDR3 DNA: TGCGCCAGCAGACAAGGACAGGGCCACATCTACGAGCAGTACTTC; CDR3 protein: CASRQGQGHIYEQYF
V gene: TRBV25-1; J gene: TRBJ1-2; D gene: NA; CDR3 length: 12; clone size: many; CDR3 DNA: TGTGCCAGCACGGGGGGCCTAACTGGCTACACCTTC; CDR3 protein: CASTGGLTGYTF
V gene: TRBV27; J gene: TRBJ1-6; D gene: NA; CDR3 length: 16; clone size: many; CDR3 DNA: TGTGCCAGCAGCGATGAGGGGACCTCCTATAATTCACCCCTCCACTTT; CDR3 protein: CASSDEGTSYNSPLHF
V gene: TRBV15; J gene: TRBJ2-3; D gene: NA; CDR3 length: 16; clone size: many; CDR3 DNA: TGTGCCACCAGCAGAGGGGGGAACCCTAGCACAGATACGCAGTATTTT; CDR3 protein: CATSRGGNPSTDTQYF
V gene: TRBV20-1; J gene: TRBJ2-7; D gene: NA; CDR3 length: 15; clone size: many; CDR3 DNA: TGCAGTGCTAGAGACCGGACAGAAAGCTCCTACGAGCAGTACTTC; CDR3 protein: CSARDRTESSYEQYF
V gene: TRBV21-1; J gene: TRBJ1-4; D gene: NA; CDR3 length: 14; clone size: many; CDR3 DNA: TGTGCCAGCAGTCTCTCTACAACTAATGAAAAACTGTTTTTT; CDR3 protein: CASSLSTTNEKLFF
V gene: TRBV6-4; J gene: TRBJ2-3; D gene: TRBD2; CDR3 length: 15; clone size: many; CDR3 DNA: TGTGCCAGCACGTCAGCGGGGGGGCCACCAGATACGCAGTATTTT; CDR3 protein: CASTSAGGPPDTQYF
V gene: TRBV5-1; J gene: TRBJ1-1; D gene: NA; CDR3 length: 13; clone size: many; CDR3 DNA: TGCGCCAGCAGCTTGAACGGGGGGACTGAAGCTTTCTTT; CDR3 protein: CASSLNGGTEAFF
V gene: TRBV15; J gene: TRBJ2-5; D gene: TRBD1; CDR3 length: 13; clone size: many; CDR3 DNA: TGTGCCACCAGCCTGGACAGGGGAGCGTCCCAGTACTTC; CDR3 protein: CATSLDRGASQYF
V gene: TRBV18; J gene: TRBJ2-3; D gene: TRBD2; CDR3 length: 15; clone size: many; CDR3 DNA: TGTGCCAGCTCACCACGGCGGGGGGGCACAGATACGCAGTATTTT; CDR3 protein: CASSPRRGGTDTQYF
V gene: TRBV20-1; J gene: TRBJ2-3; D gene: NA; CDR3 length: 15; clone size: many; CDR3 DNA: TGCAGTGCTAGAGATGTGGTAGGGAATACAGATACGCAGTATTTT; CDR3 protein: CSARDVVGNTDTQYF
V gene: TRBV29-1; J gene: TRBJ2-3; D gene: TRBD1; CDR3 length: 14; clone size: many; CDR3 DNA: TGCAGCGTTGAAGTTCCAACAGGGGCAGATACGCAGTATTTT; CDR3 protein: CSVEVPTGADTQYF
V gene: TRBV12-3/TRBV12-4; J gene: TRBJ2-4; D gene: TRBD2; CDR3 length: 16; clone size: many; CDR3 DNA: TGTGCCAGCAGTTTGCAGCGGGACCTAGCCAAAAACATTCAGTACTTC; CDR3 protein: CASSLQRDLAKNIQYF
V gene: TRBV20-1; J gene: TRBJ1-5; D gene: NA; CDR3 length: 13; clone size: many; CDR3 DNA: TGCAGTGCTAACCAAGGGGTAAGCCAGCCCCAGCATTTT; CDR3 protein: CSANQGVSQPQHF
V gene: TRBV29-1; J gene: TRBJ2-7; D gene: TRBD2; CDR3 length: 16; clone size: many; CDR3 DNA: TGCAGCGTTGAGATGGCGGGGGGACTAGCGGGAGATGGGCAGTACTTC; CDR3 protein: CSVEMAGGLAGDGQYF
V gene: TRBV7-3; J gene: TRBJ1-1; D gene: NA; CDR3 length: 13; clone size: many; CDR3 DNA: TGTGCCAGCAGCCGACAGACGAACACTGAAGCTTTCTTT; CDR3 protein: CASSRQTNTEAFF
V gene: TRBV5-1; J gene: TRBJ1-2; D gene: NA; CDR3 length: 14; clone size: many; CDR3 DNA: TGCGCCAGCAGCTTGGAGGCAGCGGGCTATGGCTACACCTTC; CDR3 protein: CASSLEAAGYGYTF
V gene: TRBV29-1; J gene: TRBJ2-3; D gene: TRBD2; CDR3 length: 15; clone size: many; CDR3 DNA: TGCAGCGTTGGCCAGCGGGGGGCTAGCACAGATACGCAGTATTTT; CDR3 protein: CSVGQRGASTDTQYF
V gene: TRBV20-1; J gene: TRBJ1-3; D gene: NA; CDR3 length: 15; clone size: many; CDR3 DNA: TGCAGTGCTAGAGGGGCGGTCCCCTCTGGAAACACCATATATTTT; CDR3 protein: CSARGAVPSGNTIYF
V gene: TRBV20-1; J gene: TRBJ2-1; D gene: TRBD2; CDR3 length: 14; clone size: NA; CDR3 DNA: TGCAGTGCTATGCTACTAGCGAACTACAATGAGCAGTTCTTC; CDR3 protein: CSAMLLANYNEQFF
V gene: TRBV7-2; J gene: TRBJ2-7; D gene: NA; CDR3 length: 14; clone size: many; CDR3 DNA: TGTGCCAGCAGCTTATTAATGGGTTGGGGCGAGCAGTACTTC; CDR3 protein: CASSLLMGWGEQYF
V gene: TRBV9; J gene: TRBJ2-1; D gene: NA; CDR3 length: 15; clone size: few; CDR3 DNA: TGTGCCAGCAGCGTAGAAGGCCAAGCCTACAATGAGCAGTTCTTC; CDR3 protein: CASSVEGQAYNEQFF
V gene: TRBV24-1; J gene: TRBJ2-2; D gene: NA; CDR3 length: 15; clone size: many; CDR3 DNA: TGTGCCACCAGTGATTTGAAGACACGGGGCGGGGAGCTGTTTTTT; CDR3 protein: CATSDLKTRGGELFF
V gene: TRBV20-1; J gene: TRBJ2-7; D gene: NA; CDR3 length: 13; clone size: many; CDR3 DNA: TGCAGTGCTAGAAACACCAACTCCTACGAGCAGTACTTC; CDR3 protein: CSARNTNSYEQYF
V gene: TRBV9; J gene: TRBJ2-1; D gene: TRBD2; CDR3 length: 17; clone size: many; CDR3 DNA: TGTGCCAGCAGCGTAGTGTTCGGACTAGCGGGACCTGGGGAGCAGTTCTTC; CDR3 protein: CASSVVFGLAGPGEQFF